The T cell receptor beta chain described here comes from a study of CD8+CD57+ T cells in acquired aplastic anemia (dated by TCRdb to 2016 to 2019). Study-level background: DNA extracted from sorted CD4+ and CD8+ cells had a mean of roughly 3.3 ug, with a range of 0.2 to 27.4 ug. CD8+CD57+ expansion was defined as frequency above the mean frequency observed in healthy subjects.

Inclusive of the bounding cysteine and phenylalanine, the CDR3 is 16 residues long. Only the CDR3 DNA stays, 48 bases, in frame from base 1. For this chain, trimming is 4 bases at the V end and 3 bases at the J end, and the number of junction bases without a gene match is 10. From a lookup of the germline V gene, CDR1 and CDR2 are KGHDR and SFDVKD. The paper's findings and limits, for the study overall: Around 27 CD8+ CDR3 sequences were found to be shared between patients and controls, but these sequences appeared to be highly expressed in patients and within the immunodominant clones of the patients. Between patients and healthy controls, no significant difference in CD8+ Simpson's diversity was found (P=0.060).

Genomic DNA was used as template for profiling of TCR beta VDJ combinations and CDR3 sequences. An Illumina HiSeq 2000 was the platform used for TCR repertoire sequencing. In the source study's methods: Repertoires were assessed using TRBV/TRBJ rearrangement plots, CDR3 size and DJ length profiles, and Simpson's diversity index. The immunodominant clone was defined as the most abundant DNA sequence in deep sequencing data. CDR3 amino acid sequences were checked for sharing across subjects and were also compared against the VDJdb database and published repertoires. In-frame beta chains were kept once TCRdb had trimmed the public reads at Q25 with fastp and called clones with MiXCR. Records with the same CDR3 protein are collapsed into one entry carrying the most frequent genes and DNA. The V and J calls, along with clone size, are taken from TCRdb and not from the paper's own processing. Here the sample has fewer than 200,000 distinct CDR3 sequences; 45% to 60% occur a single time. Roughly 13% of the sample is held by the ten biggest clonotypes.

This clonotype occurred once. Its antigen is currently not known. Per-base qualities were not stored, and no clone one base away is much larger. A single read is weak support. Expansion of CD8+CD57+ cells had been shown by flow cytometry in the patients chosen for sequencing. All patients had severe acquired aplastic anemia diagnosed by International Study of Aplastic Anemia and Agranulocytosis and Camitta criteria. Patients had received no therapy at the time of blood sampling. In this study, sorted CD4+ and CD8+ T cells from the blood of healthy subjects and of severe aplastic anemia patients had their TCR repertoires deep-sequenced. In the USA, patient enrollment took place under clinicaltrials.gov protocols 00001620, 01623167, 00001397, 00071045, 00081523 and 00961064. Ficoll-Paque density gradient centrifugation was used to isolate peripheral blood mononuclear cells. Before DNA extraction, CD4+ and CD8+ T cells were sorted with FACS or magnetic beads.

The rearrangement combines TRBV24-1 with TRBJ2-7; 8 middle bases align to TRBD1. The sequenced sample was sorted CD4+, CD8+, or CD8+CD57+ T cells (not recorded which) from PBMCs. This TCR was sampled from a human donor with aplastic anemia. The CDR3 is CATSDSGQGLFYEQYF. In nucleotides, the sequence is TGTGCCACCAGTGACAGCGGACAGGGCCTCTTCTACGAGCAGTACTTC.